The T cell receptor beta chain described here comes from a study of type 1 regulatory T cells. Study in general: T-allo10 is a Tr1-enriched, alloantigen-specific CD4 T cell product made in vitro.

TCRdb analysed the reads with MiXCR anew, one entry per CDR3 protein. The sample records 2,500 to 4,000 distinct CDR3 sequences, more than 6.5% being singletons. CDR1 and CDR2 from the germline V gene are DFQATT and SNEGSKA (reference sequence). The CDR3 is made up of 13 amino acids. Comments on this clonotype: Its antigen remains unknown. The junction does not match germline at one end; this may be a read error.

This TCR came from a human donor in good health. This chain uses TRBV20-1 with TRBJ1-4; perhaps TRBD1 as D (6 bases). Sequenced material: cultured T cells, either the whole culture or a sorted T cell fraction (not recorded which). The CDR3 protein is CSARQGLLEKTVF. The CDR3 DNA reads TGCAGTGCTAGGCAGGGGCTTCTTGAAAAAACTGTTTTT.